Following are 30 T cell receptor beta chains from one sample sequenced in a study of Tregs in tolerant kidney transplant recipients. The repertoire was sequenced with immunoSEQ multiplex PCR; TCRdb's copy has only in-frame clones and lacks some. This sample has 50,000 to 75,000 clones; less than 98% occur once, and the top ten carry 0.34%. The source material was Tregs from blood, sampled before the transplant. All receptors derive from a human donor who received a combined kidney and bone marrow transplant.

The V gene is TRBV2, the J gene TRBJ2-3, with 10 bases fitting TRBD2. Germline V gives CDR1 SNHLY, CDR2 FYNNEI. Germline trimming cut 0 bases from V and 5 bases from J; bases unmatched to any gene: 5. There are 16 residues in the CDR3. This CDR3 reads CASSEAASGRGDTQYF. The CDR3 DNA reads TGTGCCAGCAGTGAAGCAGCTAGCGGGAGAGGAGATACGCAGTATTTT.

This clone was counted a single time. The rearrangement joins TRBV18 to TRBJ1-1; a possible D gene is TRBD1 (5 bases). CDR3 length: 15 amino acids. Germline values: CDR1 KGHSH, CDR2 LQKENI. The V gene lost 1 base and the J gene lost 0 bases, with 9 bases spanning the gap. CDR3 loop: CASSPRGTVNTEAFF. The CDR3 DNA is TGTGCCAGCTCACCACGCGGGACGGTGAACACTGAAGCTTTCTTT.

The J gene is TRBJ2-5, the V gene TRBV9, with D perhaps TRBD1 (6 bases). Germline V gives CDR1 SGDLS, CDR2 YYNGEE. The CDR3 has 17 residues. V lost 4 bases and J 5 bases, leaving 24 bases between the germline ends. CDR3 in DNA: TGTGCCAGCAGCCCGTTGACAGGTATCGGGTGGGCGGAGACCCAGTACTTC. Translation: CASSPLTGIGWAETQYF.

The CDR3 DNA sequence: TGTGCCAGCAGTGGAACAGGCCAAGCTTTCTTT. It specifies CASSGTGQAFF. The V and J genes are TRBV25-1 and TRBJ1-1; possible D gene TRBD1, 5 bases. Germline V lookup: CDR1 MGHDK, CDR2 SYGVNS. The V gene lost 4 bases and the J gene lost 9 bases, with 9 bases spanning the gap. The CDR3 totals 11 residues.

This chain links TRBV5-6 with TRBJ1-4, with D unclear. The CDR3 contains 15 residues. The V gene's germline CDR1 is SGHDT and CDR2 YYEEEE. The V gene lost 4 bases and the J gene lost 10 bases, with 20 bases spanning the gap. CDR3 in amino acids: CASSVAGKGGGKLFF. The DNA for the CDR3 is TGTGCCAGCAGCGTGGCGGGAAAGGGAGGAGGAAAACTGTTTTTT.

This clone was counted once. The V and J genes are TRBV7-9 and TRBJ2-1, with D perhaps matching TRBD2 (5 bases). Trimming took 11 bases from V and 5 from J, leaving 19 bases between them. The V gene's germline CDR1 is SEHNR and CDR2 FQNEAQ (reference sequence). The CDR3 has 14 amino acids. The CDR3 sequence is CAVGVSGRHNEQFF. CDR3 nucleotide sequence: TGTGCCGTCGGGGTGAGCGGCCGACACAATGAGCAGTTCTTC.

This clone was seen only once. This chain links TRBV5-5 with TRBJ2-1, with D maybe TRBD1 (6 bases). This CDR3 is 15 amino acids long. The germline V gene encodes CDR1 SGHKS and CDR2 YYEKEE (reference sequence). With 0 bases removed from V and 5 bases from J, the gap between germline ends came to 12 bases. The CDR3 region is CASSLGTAPHNEQFF. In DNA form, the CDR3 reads TGTGCCAGCAGCTTGGGGACAGCTCCACACAATGAGCAGTTCTTC. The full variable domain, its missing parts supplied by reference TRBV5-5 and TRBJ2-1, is DAGVTQSPTHLIKTRGQQVTLRCSPISGHKSVSWYQQVLGQGPQFIFQYYEKEERGRGNFPDRFSARQFPNYSSELNVNALLLGDSALYLCASSLGTAPHNEQFFGPGTRLTVL.

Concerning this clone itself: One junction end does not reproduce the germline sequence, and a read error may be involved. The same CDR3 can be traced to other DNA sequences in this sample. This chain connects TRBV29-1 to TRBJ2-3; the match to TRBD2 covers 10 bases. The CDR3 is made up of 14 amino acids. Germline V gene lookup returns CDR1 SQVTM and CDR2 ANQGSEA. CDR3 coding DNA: TGCAGCGCTCAAGCGGGGGGGTCTACAGGTACGCAGTATTTT. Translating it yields CSAQAGGSTGTQYF.

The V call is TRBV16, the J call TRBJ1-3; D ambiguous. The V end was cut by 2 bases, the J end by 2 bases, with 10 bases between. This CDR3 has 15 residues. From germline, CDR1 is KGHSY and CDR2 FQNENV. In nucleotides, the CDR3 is TGTGCCAGCAGCCAACAGGCCGGGGCTGGAAACACCATATATTTT. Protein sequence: CASSQQAGAGNTIYF.

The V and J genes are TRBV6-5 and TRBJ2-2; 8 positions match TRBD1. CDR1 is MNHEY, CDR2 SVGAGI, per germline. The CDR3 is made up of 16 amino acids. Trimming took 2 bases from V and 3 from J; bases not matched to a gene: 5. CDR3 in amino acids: CASSYGAGGYTGELFF. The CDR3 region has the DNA TGTGCCAGCAGTTACGGAGCAGGGGGCTACACCGGGGAGCTGTTTTTT.

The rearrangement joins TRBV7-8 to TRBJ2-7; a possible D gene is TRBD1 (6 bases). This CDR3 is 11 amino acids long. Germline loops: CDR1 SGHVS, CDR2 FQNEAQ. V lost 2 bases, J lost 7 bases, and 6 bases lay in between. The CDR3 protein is CASSLRGEQYF. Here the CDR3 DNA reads TGTGCCAGCAGCTTAAGGGGGGAGCAGTACTTC.

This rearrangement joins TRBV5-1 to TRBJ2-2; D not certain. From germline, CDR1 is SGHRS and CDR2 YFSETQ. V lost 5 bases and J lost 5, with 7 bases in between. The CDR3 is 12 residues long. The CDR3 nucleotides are TGCGCCAGCAGTTTCTTGACCGGGGAGCTGTTTTTT. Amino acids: CASSFLTGELFF.

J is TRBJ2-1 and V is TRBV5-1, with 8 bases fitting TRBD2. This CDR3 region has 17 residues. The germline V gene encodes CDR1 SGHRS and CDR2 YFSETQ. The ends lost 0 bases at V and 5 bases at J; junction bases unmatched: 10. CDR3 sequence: CASSLVQLAGRHNEQFF. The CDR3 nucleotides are TGCGCCAGCAGCTTGGTACAGCTAGCGGGCCGCCACAATGAGCAGTTCTTC.

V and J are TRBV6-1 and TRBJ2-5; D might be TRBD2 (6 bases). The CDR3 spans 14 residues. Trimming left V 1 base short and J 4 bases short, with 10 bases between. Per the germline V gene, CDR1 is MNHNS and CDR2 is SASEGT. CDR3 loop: CASSEVGGRETQYF. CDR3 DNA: TGTGCCAGCAGTGAAGTGGGGGGTAGAGAGACCCAGTACTTC.

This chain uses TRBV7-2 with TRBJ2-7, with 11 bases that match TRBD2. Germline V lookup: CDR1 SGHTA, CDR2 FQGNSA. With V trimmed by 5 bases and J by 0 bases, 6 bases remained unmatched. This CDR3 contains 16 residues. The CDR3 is CASSLLLAGGSYEQYF. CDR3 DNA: TGTGCCAGCAGCCTCCTCCTAGCGGGAGGCTCCTACGAGCAGTACTTC.

The CDR3 DNA reads as TGTGCCAGCAGCCGTCTAAACTCCTACGAGCAGTACTTC. It yields the protein CASSRLNSYEQYF. This sequence joins TRBV14 and TRBJ2-7; D ambiguous. CDR1 is SGHDN and CDR2 is FVKESK in the germline V gene. The V and J ends lost 4 bases and 0 bases respectively, with 7 bases between them. The length of the CDR3 is 13 residues.

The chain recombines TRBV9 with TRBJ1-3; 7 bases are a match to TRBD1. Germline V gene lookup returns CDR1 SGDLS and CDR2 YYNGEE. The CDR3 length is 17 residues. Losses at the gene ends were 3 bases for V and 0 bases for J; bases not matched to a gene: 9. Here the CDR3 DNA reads TGTGCCAGCAGCGCACCTGCAGGGGGGAACTCTGGAAACACCATATATTTT. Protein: CASSAPAGGNSGNTIYF.

DNA for the CDR3: TGTGCCAGCAGCGCTCGGACTAGCGGGAGCAATGAGCAGTTCTTC. This codes for CASSARTSGSNEQFF. The J gene is TRBJ2-1, the V gene TRBV9; TRBD2 matches at 13 bases. Germline values: CDR1 SGDLS, CDR2 YYNGEE. V shed 3 bases, J shed 6 bases, and the junction held 3 bases outside the gene matches. The CDR3 has 15 amino acids.

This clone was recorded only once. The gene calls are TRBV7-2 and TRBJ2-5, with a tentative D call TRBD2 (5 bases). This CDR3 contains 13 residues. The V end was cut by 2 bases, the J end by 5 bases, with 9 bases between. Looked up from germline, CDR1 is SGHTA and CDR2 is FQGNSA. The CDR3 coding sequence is TGTGCCAGCAGCTTACACGGGATGGAGACCCAGTACTTC. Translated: CASSLHGMETQYF.

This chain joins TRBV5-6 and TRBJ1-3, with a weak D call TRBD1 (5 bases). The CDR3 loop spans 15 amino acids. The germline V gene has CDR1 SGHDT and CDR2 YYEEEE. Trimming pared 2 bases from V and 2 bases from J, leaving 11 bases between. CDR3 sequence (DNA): TGTGCCAGCAGCTTTCAGGGATCCCCTGGAAACACCATATATTTT. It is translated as CASSFQGSPGNTIYF.

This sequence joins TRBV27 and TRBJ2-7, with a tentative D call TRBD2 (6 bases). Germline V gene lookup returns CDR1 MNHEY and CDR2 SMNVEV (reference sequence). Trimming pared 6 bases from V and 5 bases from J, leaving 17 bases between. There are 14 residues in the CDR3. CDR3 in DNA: TGTGCCAGCAGCCAGGACTATTTCCTCGACGAGCAGTACTTC. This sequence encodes CASSQDYFLDEQYF.

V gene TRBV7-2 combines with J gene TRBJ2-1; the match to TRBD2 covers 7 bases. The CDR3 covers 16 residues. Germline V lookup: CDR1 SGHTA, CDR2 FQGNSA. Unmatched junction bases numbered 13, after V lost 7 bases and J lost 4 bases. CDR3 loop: CASNFKPGLPYNEQFF. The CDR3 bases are TGTGCCAGCAACTTTAAGCCGGGACTACCGTACAATGAGCAGTTCTTC.

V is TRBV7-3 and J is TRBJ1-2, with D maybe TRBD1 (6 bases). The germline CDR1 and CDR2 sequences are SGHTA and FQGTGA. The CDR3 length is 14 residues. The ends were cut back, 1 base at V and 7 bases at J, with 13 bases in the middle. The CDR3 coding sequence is TGTGCCAGCAGCTTAAACCCAGGGGAGGGTGGCTACACCTTC. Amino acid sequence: CASSLNPGEGGYTF.

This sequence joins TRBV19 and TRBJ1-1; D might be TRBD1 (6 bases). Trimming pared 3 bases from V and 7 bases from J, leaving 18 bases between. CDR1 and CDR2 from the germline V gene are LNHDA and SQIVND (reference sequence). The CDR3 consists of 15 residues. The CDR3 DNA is TGTGCCAGTAGTATCACTACAGGGACCGAGAGTGAAGCTTTCTTT. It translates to CASSITTGTESEAFF.

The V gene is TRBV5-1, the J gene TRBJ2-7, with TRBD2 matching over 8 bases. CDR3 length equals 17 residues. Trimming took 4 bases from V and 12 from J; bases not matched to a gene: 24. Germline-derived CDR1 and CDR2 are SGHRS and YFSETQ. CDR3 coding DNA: TGCGCCAGCAGCCGTTGGGACTCGCCGGGAGGGACACGGTTTCTGTACTTC. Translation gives CASSRWDSPGGTRFLYF.

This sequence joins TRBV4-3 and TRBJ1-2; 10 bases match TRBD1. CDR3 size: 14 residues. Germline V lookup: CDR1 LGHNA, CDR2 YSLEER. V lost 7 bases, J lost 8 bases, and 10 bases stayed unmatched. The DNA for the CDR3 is TGCGCCAGCAACAACCGGGACAGGGGTTCGGGCTACACCTTC. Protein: CASNNRDRGSGYTF.

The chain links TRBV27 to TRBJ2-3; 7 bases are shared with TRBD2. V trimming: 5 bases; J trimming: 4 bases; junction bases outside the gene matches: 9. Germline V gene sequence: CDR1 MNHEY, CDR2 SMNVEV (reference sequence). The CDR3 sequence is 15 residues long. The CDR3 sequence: CASSTRLAGADTQYF. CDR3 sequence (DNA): TGTGCCAGCAGTACGCGACTAGCTGGGGCAGATACGCAGTATTTT.

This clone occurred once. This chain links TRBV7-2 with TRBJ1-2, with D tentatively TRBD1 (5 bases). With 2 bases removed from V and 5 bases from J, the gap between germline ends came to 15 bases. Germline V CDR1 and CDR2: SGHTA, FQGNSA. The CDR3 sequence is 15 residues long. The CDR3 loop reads CASSLTGAFGYGYTF. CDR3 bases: TGTGCCAGCAGCTTAACTGGGGCCTTCGGGTATGGCTACACCTTC.

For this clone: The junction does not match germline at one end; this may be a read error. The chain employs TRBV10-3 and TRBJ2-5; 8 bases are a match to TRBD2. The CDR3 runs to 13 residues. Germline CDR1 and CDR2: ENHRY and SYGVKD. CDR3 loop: CAISESYATSVNF. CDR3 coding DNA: TGTGCCATCAGTGAGTCTTACGCGACTAGCGTCAACTTC.

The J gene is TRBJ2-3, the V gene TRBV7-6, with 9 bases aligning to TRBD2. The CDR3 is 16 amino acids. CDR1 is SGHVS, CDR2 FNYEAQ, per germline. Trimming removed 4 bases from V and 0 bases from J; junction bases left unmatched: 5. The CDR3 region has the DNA TGTGCCAGCAGCTGGGGAGCGGGAGGCAGCACAGATACGCAGTATTTT. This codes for CASSWGAGGSTDTQYF.